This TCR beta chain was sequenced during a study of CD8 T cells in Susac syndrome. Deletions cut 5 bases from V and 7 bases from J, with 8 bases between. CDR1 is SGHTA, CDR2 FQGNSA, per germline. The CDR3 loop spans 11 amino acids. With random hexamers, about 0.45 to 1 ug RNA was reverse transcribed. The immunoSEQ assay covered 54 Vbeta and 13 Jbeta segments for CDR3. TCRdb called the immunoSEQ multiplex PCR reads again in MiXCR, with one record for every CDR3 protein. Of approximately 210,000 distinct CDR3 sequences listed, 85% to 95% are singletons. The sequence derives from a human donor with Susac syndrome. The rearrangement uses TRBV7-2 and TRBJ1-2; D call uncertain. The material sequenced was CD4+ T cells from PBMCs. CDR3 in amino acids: CASSAGGGYTF. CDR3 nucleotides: TGTGCCAGCAGCGCCGGCGGTGGCTACACCTTC.